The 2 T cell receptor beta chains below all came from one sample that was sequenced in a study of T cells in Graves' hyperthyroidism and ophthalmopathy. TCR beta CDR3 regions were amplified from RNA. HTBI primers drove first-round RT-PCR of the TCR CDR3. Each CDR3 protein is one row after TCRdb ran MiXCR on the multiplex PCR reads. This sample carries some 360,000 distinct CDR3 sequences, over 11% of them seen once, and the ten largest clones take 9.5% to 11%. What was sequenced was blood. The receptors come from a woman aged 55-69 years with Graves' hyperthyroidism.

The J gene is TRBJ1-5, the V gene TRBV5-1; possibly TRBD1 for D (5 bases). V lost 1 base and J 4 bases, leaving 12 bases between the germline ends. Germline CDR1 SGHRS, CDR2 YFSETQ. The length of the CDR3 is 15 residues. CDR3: CASSLLGVENQPQHF. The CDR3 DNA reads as TGCGCCAGCAGCTTGCTAGGGGTCGAAAATCAGCCCCAGCATTTT.

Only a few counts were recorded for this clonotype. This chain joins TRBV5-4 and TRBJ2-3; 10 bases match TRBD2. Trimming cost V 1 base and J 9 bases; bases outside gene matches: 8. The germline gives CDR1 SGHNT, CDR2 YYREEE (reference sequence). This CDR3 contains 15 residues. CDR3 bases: TGTGCCAGCAGCTTGAGACTAGCGGGTCACCCGACGCAGTATTTT. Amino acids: CASSLRLAGHPTQYF.